This entry features one T cell receptor beta chain sequence. Its specificity is unknown. TCRdb called the 5' RACE reads again in MiXCR, with one record for every CDR3 protein. This sample has over 95,000 distinct CDR3 sequences, with about 20% found just once. These data originate in a study of T-cell memory formation after mild COVID-19. General observations from the study: Memory cells collected pre-infection included some clones that later responded, suggesting cross-reactive memory joined. Contracting clones localized mainly to CM and EM when CD4+ and mainly to EMRA when CD8+.

Sequences were obtained from PBMCs or a T cell subset sorted from them (not recorded which). The sequence came from a man aged 18 to 29 who had mild COVID-19 (a few samples of this study predate the infection). Cell type and time point are not known.

Here the CDR3 reads CASSQGPAAETQYF. The CDR3, as DNA: TGCGCCAGCAGCCAAGGGCCCGCCGCAGAGACCCAGTACTTC. This chain joins TRBV4-3 and TRBJ2-5; no clear D gene. This CDR3 comprises 14 residues. The germline gives CDR1 LGHNA, CDR2 YSLEER. V gave up 1 base and J gave up 4 bases, with 10 bases separating them.